The 16 T cell receptor beta chains below come from one sample, sequenced in a study of low-dose radiotherapy and immunotherapy resistance in tumors. Time point denoted: before trial treatment. Covering alpha and beta chains, TRAV- and TRBV-specific primers were used for the first-strand cDNA. It was with a constant-region primer and a V-primer adapter that TCRs were amplified over around 20 PCR cycles. TCRdb re-called the reads with MiXCR, one entry per CDR3 protein. Of 70,000 to 90,000 distinct CDR3 sequences listed, over 15% are singletons. This specimen was PBMCs, taken before treatment. The receptor source for this set is a male donor with prostate cancer.

This clonotype has ten or more counts. The chain is built from TRBV12-3 or TRBV12-4 and TRBJ1-2; D gene unclear. Trimming left V 5 bases short and J 2 bases short, with 15 bases between. The CDR3 loop spans 15 amino acids. In DNA, the CDR3 is TGTGCCAGCAGTAAGCGACAACCGGGGAACTATGGCTACACCTTC. Protein product: CASSKRQPGNYGYTF.

This clonotype was counted many times. V and J are TRBV29-1 and TRBJ2-1, with 8 bases identical to TRBD1. The junction had 11 bases not matched to a gene; V was cut back by 3 bases and J by 16 bases. This CDR3 is 12 amino acids long. Germline V CDR1 and CDR2: SQVTM, ANQGSEA. In DNA form, the CDR3 reads TGCAGCGTTGATTCCGGGGACAGGTTGAAATTCTTC. Translated: CSVDSGDRLKFF.

Note on this clonotype: A read error likely explains this, since a far larger clone differs by one base. The rearrangement links TRBV7-9 to TRBJ2-1; D possibly matches TRBD1 or TRBD2 (5 bases each). The CDR3 totals 15 residues. Germline V gene lookup returns CDR1 SEHNR and CDR2 FQNEAQ (reference sequence). The V end was cut by 4 bases, the J end by 10 bases, with 20 bases between. This CDR3 reads CASSSRGTGSYEQFF. CDR3 DNA: TGTGCCAGCAGCTCACGGGGCACCGGATCCTACGAGCAGTTCTTC.

This clonotype was seen ten or more times. The chain recombines TRBV19 with TRBJ1-2; 9 bases are a match to TRBD1. The length of the CDR3 is 15 residues. CDR1 LNHDA and CDR2 SQIVND come from the germline V gene (reference sequence). The ends lost 7 bases at V and 2 bases at J; junction bases unmatched: 8. The CDR3 coding sequence is TGTGCCAGTAAACGGGGACAGGGACTGAACTATGGCTACACCTTC. Translating gives CASKRGQGLNYGYTF.

This clonotype was seen at least ten times. This chain joins TRBV12-3 or TRBV12-4 and TRBJ2-2; 11 positions agree with TRBD1. The CDR3 runs 17 residues. The junction had 0 bases not matched to a gene; V was cut back by 0 bases and J by 0 bases. As DNA, the CDR3 is TGTGCCAGCAGTTTAGCGGGACAGGGGGCGAACACCGGGGAGCTGTTTTTT. Protein sequence: CASSLAGQGANTGELFF.

In this sample, this clonotype turned up many times. The V call is TRBV29-1, the J call TRBJ2-6; D possibly corresponds to TRBD1 (6 bases). V lost 6 bases to trimming and J lost 0 bases, with 21 bases between them. Per germline, CDR1 SQVTM and CDR2 ANQGSEA. CDR3 length: 18 residues. CDR3 sequence: CSVVEDSSFSSGANVLTF. DNA of the CDR3: TGCAGCGTCGTTGAGGACAGCAGCTTTAGCTCTGGGGCCAACGTCCTGACTTTC.

There are many counts of this clonotype. This chain links TRBV11-1 with TRBJ1-1; no reliable D call. This CDR3 contains 15 residues. Trimming removed 5 bases at V and 3 bases at J, with 16 bases between. Germline values: CDR1 SGHAT, CDR2 FQDESV (reference sequence). Written as DNA, the CDR3 is TGTGCCAGCAGCCTCGGCCCAGATGGGTACACTGAAGCTTTCTTT. Encoded protein: CASSLGPDGYTEAFF. The full variable domain, in which reference TRBV11-1 and TRBJ1-1 provide the parts outside the CDR3, is EAEVAQSPRYKITEKSQAVAFWCDPISGHATLYWYRQILGQGPELLVQFQDESVVDDSQLPKDRFSAERLKGVDSTLKIQPAELGDSAMYLCASSLGPDGYTEAFFGQGTRLTVV.

This clonotype occurred a few times. For the CDR3, the DNA is TGTGCCAGCAGTTACGGGTTAGCGCGAGGCACAGATACGCAGTATTTT. Its translation: CASSYGLARGTDTQYF. The rearrangement links TRBV6-8 to TRBJ2-3; D may be TRBD2 (5 bases). V was pared by 2 bases and J by 1 base, with 13 bases between. Per germline, CDR1 MNHGY and CDR2 SAAAGT. CDR3 length: 16 amino acids.

The sample holds many counts of this clonotype. This chain links TRBV20-1 with TRBJ1-5; D not resolved. The CDR3 is made up of 15 amino acids. Germline CDR1 reads DFQATT; CDR2 reads SNEGSKA (reference sequence). V was pared by 3 bases and J by 2 bases, with 14 bases between. In DNA form, the CDR3 reads TGCAGTGCTAGTGCAGCCCTGGAGGGCAATCAGCCCCAGCATTTT. Protein product: CSASAALEGNQPQHF.

This clonotype has ten or more counts. V and J are TRBV6-6 and TRBJ2-3; D is unresolved. V was clipped by 7 bases and J by 0 bases, with 11 bases between them. The germline gives CDR1 MNHNY, CDR2 SVGAGI (reference sequence). This CDR3 contains 14 residues. The CDR3 DNA reads as TGTGCCAGCAACGTGGGCCCTAGCACAGATACGCAGTATTTT. Translating gives CASNVGPSTDTQYF.

On this clonotype: A read error is likely here: a far larger clone is one base away. V usage is TRBV6-2 or TRBV6-3 and J usage is TRBJ2-3; 7 positions match TRBD1. Germline V gives CDR1 MNHEY, CDR2 SVGEGT. The CDR3 has 15 residues. J was trimmed by 2 bases and V by 10 bases; bases with no gene match: 12. The CDR3 region has the DNA TGTGCCACCAGAAGAGGGGGCCCGGTCACAGATACGCAGTATTTT. Protein sequence: CATRRGGPVTDTQYF.

The chain couples TRBV9 to TRBJ1-3; D might be TRBD1 (5 bases). The ends were cut back, 5 bases at V and 4 bases at J, with 16 bases in the middle. The CDR3 sequence is 15 residues long. Germline V CDR1 and CDR2: SGDLS, YYNGEE. In DNA, the CDR3 is TGTGCCAGCAGTTCCAATCCAGGGCAGGGAAACACCATATATTTT. As protein: CASSSNPGQGNTIYF.

In its sample, this clonotype was seen many times. The chain has TRBV6-1 and TRBJ1-1; D is unclear. This CDR3 spans 13 amino acids. Deletions cut 7 bases from V and 4 bases from J, with 13 bases between. Germline values: CDR1 MNHNS, CDR2 SASEGT. The CDR3 loop is CASTVLKGTEAFF. DNA for the CDR3: TGTGCCAGCACCGTGTTAAAGGGCACTGAAGCTTTCTTT.

In its sample, this clonotype was seen many times. The chain couples TRBV6-1 to TRBJ2-7; 7 nucleotides agree with TRBD1. Unmatched junction bases numbered 4, after V lost 2 bases and J lost 0 bases. The CDR3 length is 15 residues. Germline CDR1 reads MNHNS; CDR2 reads SASEGT. The CDR3 DNA reads as TGTGCCAGCAGTGAAATGACAGGGAGCTCCTACGAGCAGTACTTC. This encodes CASSEMTGSSYEQYF.

This clonotype was observed at least ten times. This sequence joins TRBV29-1 and TRBJ2-1; possible D gene TRBD2, 6 bases. This CDR3 has 14 residues. Germline-derived CDR1 and CDR2 are SQVTM and ANQGSEA. V was clipped by 3 bases and J by 5 bases, with 14 bases between them. The CDR3 loop is CSVEGAGKDNEQFF. In nucleotides, the CDR3 is TGCAGCGTTGAGGGCGCGGGGAAGGACAATGAGCAGTTCTTC.

This clonotype was detected ten times or more. This rearrangement joins TRBV18 to TRBJ2-3; D remains unclear. The CDR3 has 14 amino acids. V was clipped by 2 bases and J by 2 bases, with 8 bases between them. CDR1 and CDR2 from the germline V gene are KGHSH and LQKENI. CDR3 region: CASSPRQNTDTQYF. The DNA for the CDR3 is TGTGCCAGCTCACCAAGGCAGAACACAGATACGCAGTATTTT.